A selection of T cell receptor beta chains follows, all from one sample in a study of shared clonotypes between healthy human individuals. Some clones are missing from TCRdb's copy, which holds only in-frame ones; the method was immunoSEQ multiplex PCR. The sample carries 2 million to 2.5 million clones, just over 90% recorded once. Sequenced material: naive CD8+ T cells from PBMCs. The source of these receptors is a man between 18 and 35 years old in good health. Some clones in this sample may be carry-over from other donors' samples. Both conserved end residues are part of each CDR3. A D gene is named only where the DNA matches it firmly. Size values are once, few and many counts, or a class for expanded clones, and some rows have none.

V	J	size	D	DNA	CDR3
TRBV9	TRBJ2-3	-	TRBD2	TGTGCCAGCAGCGTAGCCTTTGGGCTAGCGGCTAACACAGATACGCAGTATTTT	CASSVAFGLAANTDTQYF
TRBV11-2	TRBJ2-7	-	-	TGTGCCAGCAGCTTAGCAGGGGGGCACGCCTACGAGCAGTACTTC	CASSLAGGHAYEQYF
TRBV28	TRBJ2-7	few	TRBD1	TGTGCCAGCAGTTTCGGGACAGGGGGATACGAGCAGTACTTC	CASSFGTGGYEQYF
TRBV4-1	TRBJ2-1	-	TRBD2	TGCGCCAGCAGCCAAGTGGGACTAGCAGCTGAGTTCTTC	CASSQVGLAAEFF
TRBV19	TRBJ1-1	-	-	TGTGCCAGTAGTGACGGCAGGGGCACTGAAGCTTTCTTT	CASSDGRGTEAFF
TRBV7-8	TRBJ2-2	-	TRBD2	TGTGCCAGCAGTAGCGGGAGGGGGACCGGGGAGCTGTTTTTT	CASSSGRGTGELFF
TRBV5-1	TRBJ2-1	-	-	TGCGCCAGCACCCTTGGAGGCCTGGAGCAGTTCTTC	CASTLGGLEQFF
TRBV9	TRBJ2-5	-	-	TGTGCCAGCAGTACATGGGGACAAGGGCGAGAGACCCAGTACTTC	CASSTWGQGRETQYF
TRBV7-2	TRBJ1-1	-	TRBD1	TGTGCCAGCAGCTTAACTGTGAGGGGGCTGGGGGACACTGAAGCTTTCTTT	CASSLTVRGLGDTEAFF
TRBV7-9	TRBJ2-7	-	-	TGTGCCAGCAGGGGTGCCGGCGTCACCTACGAGCAGTACTTC	CASRGAGVTYEQYF
TRBV28	TRBJ2-1	-	TRBD2	TGTGCCAGCAGTTTATTTGCGGGAGAATACAATGAGCAGTTCTTC	CASSLFAGEYNEQFF
TRBV7-3	TRBJ2-1	-	-	TGTGCCAGCAGCTTAGTAGGAAGCTCCTACAATGAGCAGTTCTTC	CASSLVGSSYNEQFF
TRBV6-6	TRBJ2-3	-	-	TGTGCCAGCACCCAGGTGTGGACAGATACGCAGTATTTT	CASTQVWTDTQYF
TRBV11-2	TRBJ2-3	-	-	TGTGCCAGCAGCGCGTCTTTGAGCCTCACAGATACGCAGTATTTT	CASSASLSLTDTQYF
TRBV4-2	TRBJ2-6	-	-	TGTGCCAGCAGCCAACCCCTCGGGGTATCTGGGGCCAACGTCCTGACTTTC	CASSQPLGVSGANVLTF
TRBV28	TRBJ1-5	-	-	TGTGCCAGCAGTTTTTTGTCTGGTCAGCCCCAGCATTTT	CASSFLSGQPQHF
TRBV27	TRBJ2-1	-	-	TGTGCCAGCAGTTTAGGGGGGCCCCCGTACAATGAGCAGTTCTTC	CASSLGGPPYNEQFF
TRBV6-6	TRBJ1-4	-	-	TGTGCCAGCAGTTTTTCCGAGGGCGTTTGGGCTGAAAAACTGTTTTTT	CASSFSEGVWAEKLFF
TRBV5-4	TRBJ2-7	-	-	TGTGCCAGCAGCTTGGTCCAGGGGTCCTACGAGCAGTACTTC	CASSLVQGSYEQYF
TRBV6-5	TRBJ2-7	-	-	TGTGCCAGCAGTTACTCAGACGCAGCAACCTACGAGCAGTACTTC	CASSYSDAATYEQYF
TRBV12-5	TRBJ2-2	-	TRBD2	TGTGCTAGTGGTTTTTGGCTAGCGGGTACAGACACCGGGGAGCTGTTTTTT	CASGFWLAGTDTGELFF
TRBV20-1	TRBJ1-4	-	-	TGCGAGGATGAAAAACTGTTTTTT	CEDEKLFF
TRBV11-2	TRBJ2-3	once	TRBD2	TGTGCCAGCAGCTTAGGAGCACGGTCTAGCGGGATGGGAGATACGCAGTATTTT	CASSLGARSSGMGDTQYF
TRBV15	TRBJ2-4	-	-	TGTGCCACCAGCACCGGCCCGGGGATCAAAAACATTCAGTACTTC	CATSTGPGIKNIQYF
TRBV27	TRBJ2-1	-	-	TGTGCCAGCAGTTTACTCCTGACACCAAATGAGCAGTTCTTC	CASSLLLTPNEQFF
TRBV11-2	TRBJ2-7	-	-	TGTGCCAGCAGCTTAGACCCGAGTTCCTACGAGCAGTACTTC	CASSLDPSSYEQYF
TRBV27	TRBJ2-7	once	-	TGTGCCAGCAGTTTATCGGCGGGACTTAGCTACGAGCAGTACTTC	CASSLSAGLSYEQYF
TRBV5-1	TRBJ2-7	-	TRBD1	TGCGCCAGCAGCTTGGGACAGGGGGAGGGGTACGAGCAGTACTTC	CASSLGQGEGYEQYF
TRBV5-1	TRBJ2-2	-	-	TGCGCCAGCAGCTTGGAGGGGCCGGGGGTAGTCAACACCGGGGAGCTGTTTTTT	CASSLEGPGVVNTGELFF
TRBV7-9	TRBJ2-5	-	-	TGTGCCAGCAGCTCACGGCAGTACCAAGAGACCCAGTACTTC	CASSSRQYQETQYF
TRBV6-1	TRBJ2-1	once	TRBD2	TGTGCCAGCAGTGACCCGACTAGCGGGAGCCAAAATGAGCAGTTCTTC	CASSDPTSGSQNEQFF
TRBV13	TRBJ1-1	-	-	TGTGCCAGCAGCTTCGGACGGAGGAACACTGAAGCTTTCTTT	CASSFGRRNTEAFF
TRBV7-8	TRBJ1-2	-	-	TGTGCCAGCAGCCCCCATATGATAGGTCCTATAGGCGGACATGGCTACACCTTC	CASSPHMIGPIGGHGYTF
TRBV19	TRBJ1-1	-	-	TGTGCCAGTAGTATAGATCCAAATGAAGCTTTCTTT	CASSIDPNEAFF
TRBV2	TRBJ2-5	-	-	TGTGCCAGCAGTGAGAACAGCGGGGAGACCCAGTACTTC	CASSENSGETQYF
TRBV2	TRBJ1-5	few	-	TGTGCCAGCAGTGTGGTTGAGGTAGGGCTAGGCAATCAGCCCCAGCATTTT	CASSVVEVGLGNQPQHF
TRBV10-3	TRBJ2-7	-	TRBD1	TGTGCCATCAGTGATACCTCAGGGGGAGATATCTCCGAGCAGTACTTC	CAISDTSGGDISEQYF